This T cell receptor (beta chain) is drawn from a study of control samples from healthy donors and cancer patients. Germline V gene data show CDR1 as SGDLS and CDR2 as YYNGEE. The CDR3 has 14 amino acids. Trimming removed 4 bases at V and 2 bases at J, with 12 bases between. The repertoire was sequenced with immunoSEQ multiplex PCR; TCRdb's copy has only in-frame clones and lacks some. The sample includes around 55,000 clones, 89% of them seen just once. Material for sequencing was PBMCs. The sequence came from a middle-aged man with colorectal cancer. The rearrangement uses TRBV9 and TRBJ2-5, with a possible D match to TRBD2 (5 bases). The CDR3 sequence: CASSPPGVQETQYF. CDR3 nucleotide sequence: TGTGCCAGCAGCCCCCCCGGGGTGCAAGAGACCCAGTACTTC.